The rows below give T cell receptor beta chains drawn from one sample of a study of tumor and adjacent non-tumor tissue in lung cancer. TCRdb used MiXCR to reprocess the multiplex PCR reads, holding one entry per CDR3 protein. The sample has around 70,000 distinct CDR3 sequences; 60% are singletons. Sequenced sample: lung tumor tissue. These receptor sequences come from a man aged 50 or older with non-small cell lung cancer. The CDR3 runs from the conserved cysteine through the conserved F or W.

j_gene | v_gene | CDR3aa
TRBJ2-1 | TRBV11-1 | CTNSLGMIGGEEQFF
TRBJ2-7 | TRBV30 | CAWRKGTGGREQYF
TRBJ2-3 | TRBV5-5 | CASSPLLTWITDTQYF
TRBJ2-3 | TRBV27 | CASSSSGGRADTQYF
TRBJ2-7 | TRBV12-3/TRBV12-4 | CASSFPGPGEQYF
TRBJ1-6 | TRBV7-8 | CASSPLTGSNSPLHF
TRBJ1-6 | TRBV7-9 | CASSPANQGHNSPLHF
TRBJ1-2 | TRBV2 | CASLGSTTTGGYTF
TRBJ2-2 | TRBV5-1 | CASTWTSGHTPTGELFF
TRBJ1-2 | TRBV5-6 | CASSLTDLYNYGYTF
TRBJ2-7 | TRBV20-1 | CSARRGLAYEQYF
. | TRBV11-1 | CASSLGTGHINEQYF
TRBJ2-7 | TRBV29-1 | CSVVSRSGQYF
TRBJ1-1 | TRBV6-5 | CASRCEFNTEAFF
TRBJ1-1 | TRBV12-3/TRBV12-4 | CASSTRTADAFF
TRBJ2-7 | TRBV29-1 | CSVRGHGAYEQYF
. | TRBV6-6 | CAGGHSKQPQYF
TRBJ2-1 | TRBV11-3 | CANSIGSNEQFF
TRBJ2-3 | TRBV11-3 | CAFSQGTSGGIADTQYF
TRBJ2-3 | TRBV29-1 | CRVVDRGYLDTQYF
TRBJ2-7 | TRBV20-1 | CSARKVGSEPYEQYF
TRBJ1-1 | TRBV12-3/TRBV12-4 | CASCHGTVGTEVFF
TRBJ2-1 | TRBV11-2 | CASSPQGPMNEQSF
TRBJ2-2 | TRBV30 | CAWSVKEARELFF
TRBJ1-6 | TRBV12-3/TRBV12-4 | CASSQDRGGNSPLHF
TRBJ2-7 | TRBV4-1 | CASSQDPSGGYEQYF
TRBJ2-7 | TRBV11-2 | CASSPQAGRYEQYF
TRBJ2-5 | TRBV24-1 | CATSGGQETQHF
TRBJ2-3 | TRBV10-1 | CASTDTGNTDTQYF
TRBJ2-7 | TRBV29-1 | CSVRTGEPYEQYF
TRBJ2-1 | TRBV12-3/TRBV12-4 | CASSLGSLPSSYNEQFF
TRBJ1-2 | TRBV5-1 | CASSATSGTGVRGYTF
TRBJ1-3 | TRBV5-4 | CASSAGEGAAGNTIYF
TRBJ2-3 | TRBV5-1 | CASARGTSGDTQYF
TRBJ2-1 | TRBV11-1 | CASCPPVNEQFF
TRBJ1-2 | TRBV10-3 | CAITVKGQATDGYTF
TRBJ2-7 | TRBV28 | CASIRQPGQGAREQYF
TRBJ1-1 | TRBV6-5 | CASSSVGVTFF
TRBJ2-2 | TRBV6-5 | CASSYSNLTGAGELFF
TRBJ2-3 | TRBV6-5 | CASSLSSGGARDTQYF
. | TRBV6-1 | CASSEIRDSRNQPQYF
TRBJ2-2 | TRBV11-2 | CASSFLGAGELFF
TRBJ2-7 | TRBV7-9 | CASSLIRTGGEQYF
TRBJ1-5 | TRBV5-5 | CASSVGAQPPNQPQHF
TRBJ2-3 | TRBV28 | CASSSSGNTLRSTQYF
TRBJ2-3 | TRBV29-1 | CSVGSGWSRADTQYF
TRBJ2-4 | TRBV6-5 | CASSYSGTGAKSIQYF
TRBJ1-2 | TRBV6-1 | CASSARLPYGYTF